Each of the 9 T cell receptor beta chains below was sequenced from the same sample in a study of tumour-infiltrating T cells in Burkitt lymphoma. This table comes from immunoSEQ multiplex PCR, and its TCRdb copy is limited to in-frame clones, with some not included. The repertoire has roughly 5,000 clones, about 13% of them found once; the top ten carry around 25%. The sample was tumor tissue. The receptors come from a human donor with Burkitt lymphoma.

This rearrangement joins TRBV11-2 to TRBJ2-1; D call uncertain. Trimming stripped 6 bases from V and 5 bases from J, with 11 bases between. Germline assignment: CDR1 SGHAT and CDR2 FQNNGV. CDR3 size: 13 residues. In DNA, the CDR3 is TGTGCCAGCAGACCGAGTCGGGACAATGAGCAGTTCTTC. This translates into CASRPSRDNEQFF.

This clone has a handful of counts. The V call is TRBV6-1, the J call TRBJ1-5; D unresolved. CDR1 and CDR2 from the germline V gene are MNHNS and SASEGT. Trimming cost V 2 bases and J 11 bases, with 19 bases left between them. There are 15 residues in the CDR3. The CDR3 reads CASSEFAVGFGAQHF. DNA of the CDR3: TGTGCCAGCAGTGAATTCGCTGTCGGCTTTGGGGCCCAGCATTTT.

This clone was recorded a few times. The chain couples TRBV7-2 to TRBJ1-3; D not resolved. V was clipped by 5 bases and J by 0 bases, with 11 bases between them. Germline V gene data show CDR1 as SGHTA and CDR2 as FQGNSA. The CDR3 has 15 amino acids. CDR3 amino acids: CASSPRSGSGNTIYF. CDR3 DNA sequence: TGTGCCAGCAGCCCAAGAAGTGGCTCTGGAAACACCATATATTTT.

This clone was detected a few times. This chain uses TRBV20-1 with TRBJ1-1, with 7 bases fitting TRBD1. The CDR3 consists of 11 residues. The germline V gene has CDR1 DFQATT and CDR2 SNEGSKA (reference sequence). J gave up 14 bases and V 3 bases, and 9 bases lay outside the gene matches. CDR3 sequence (DNA): TGCAGTGCTAGCGAGGGACAGCCCCGGTTCTTT. It is translated as CSASEGQPRFF.

This clone has more than one count but fewer than ten. V and J are TRBV27 and TRBJ1-2; 7 bases align to TRBD1. There are 13 residues in the CDR3. Germline loops: CDR1 MNHEY, CDR2 SMNVEV (reference sequence). Trimming removed 5 bases from V and 5 bases from J; junction bases left unmatched: 5. The CDR3 loop is CASSATGFYGYTF. For the CDR3, the DNA is TGTGCCAGCAGTGCGACAGGGTTTTATGGCTACACCTTC.

This chain links TRBV6-5 with TRBJ1-1; D might be TRBD1 (6 bases). V lost 8 bases and J 1 base, leaving 11 bases between the germline ends. CDR3 size: 13 residues. Germline-derived CDR1 and CDR2 are MNHEY and SVGAGI. CDR3 region: CASLRTANTEAFF. CDR3 DNA: TGTGCCAGCTTGAGGACAGCGAACACTGAAGCTTTCTTT.

The chain carries TRBV7-6 and TRBJ2-2, with D hard to call. Trimming took 5 bases from V and 1 from J, leaving 8 bases between them. This CDR3 spans 14 amino acids. CDR1 is SGHVS, CDR2 FNYEAQ, per germline. The CDR3 region has the DNA TGTGCCAGCAGCCGGTGGGGGAACACCGGGGAGCTGTTTTTT. Translating gives CASSRWGNTGELFF.

This rearrangement joins TRBV7-2 to TRBJ2-2; a weak D match, TRBD2 (5 bases). Germline V lookup: CDR1 SGHTA, CDR2 FQGNSA. The CDR3 is 14 amino acids. Trimming pared 7 bases from V and 5 bases from J, leaving 14 bases between. In nucleotides, the CDR3 is TGTGCCAGCACCTTGTTTTGGGAGACCGGGGAGCTGTTTTTT. Its translation: CASTLFWETGELFF. The variable domain in full, with the rest retrieved from reference TRBV7-2 and TRBJ2-2, is GAGVSQSPSNKVTEKGKDVELRCDPISGHTALYWYRQSLGQGLEFLIYFQGNSAPDKSGLPSDRFSAERTGGSVSTLTIQRTQQEDSAVYLCASTLFWETGELFFGEGSRLTVL.

The sample holds a few counts of this clone. The chain carries TRBV13 and TRBJ1-2; D is undetermined. Germline V gene data show CDR1 as PRHDT and CDR2 as FYEKMQ (reference sequence). The CDR3 is 14 residues long. The V end lost 0 bases, the J end lost 4 bases, and 9 bases lay between the germline ends. The CDR3 sequence is CASSLGFFAYGYTF. The CDR3 nucleotides are TGTGCCAGCAGCTTAGGGTTTTTCGCCTATGGCTACACCTTC.